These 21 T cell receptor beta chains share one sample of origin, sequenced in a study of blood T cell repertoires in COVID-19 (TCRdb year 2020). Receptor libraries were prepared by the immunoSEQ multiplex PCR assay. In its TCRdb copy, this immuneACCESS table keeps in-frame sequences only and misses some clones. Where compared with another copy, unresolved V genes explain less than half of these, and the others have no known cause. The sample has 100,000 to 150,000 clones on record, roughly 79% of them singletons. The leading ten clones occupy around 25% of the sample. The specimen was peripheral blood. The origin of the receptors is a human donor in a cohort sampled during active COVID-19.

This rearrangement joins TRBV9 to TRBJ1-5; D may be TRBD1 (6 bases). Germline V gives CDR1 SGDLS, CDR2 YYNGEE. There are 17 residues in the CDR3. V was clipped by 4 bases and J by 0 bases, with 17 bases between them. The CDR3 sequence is CASSPRQETYSNQPQHF. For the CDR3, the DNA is TGTGCCAGCAGCCCACGACAGGAGACCTATAGCAATCAGCCCCAGCATTTT.

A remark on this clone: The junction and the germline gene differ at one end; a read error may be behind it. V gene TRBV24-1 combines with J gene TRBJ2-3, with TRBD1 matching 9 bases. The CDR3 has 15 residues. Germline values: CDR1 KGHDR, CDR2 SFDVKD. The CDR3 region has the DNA TGTGCCACCAGTGGTTTGGGACAGGGAGAAGATACGCAGTATTTT. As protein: CATSGLGQGEDTQYF.

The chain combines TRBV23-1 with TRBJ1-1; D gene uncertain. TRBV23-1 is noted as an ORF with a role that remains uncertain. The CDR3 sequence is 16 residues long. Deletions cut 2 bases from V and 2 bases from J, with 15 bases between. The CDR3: CASSQAGGTLNTEAFF. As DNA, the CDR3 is TGCGCCAGCAGTCAAGCGGGAGGCACGTTAAACACTGAAGCTTTCTTT.

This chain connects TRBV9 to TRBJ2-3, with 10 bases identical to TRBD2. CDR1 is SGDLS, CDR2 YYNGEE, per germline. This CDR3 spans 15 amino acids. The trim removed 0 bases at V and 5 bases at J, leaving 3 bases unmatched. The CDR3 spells CASSVGTSGGDTQYF. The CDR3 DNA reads TGTGCCAGCAGCGTAGGGACTAGCGGCGGAGATACGCAGTATTTT. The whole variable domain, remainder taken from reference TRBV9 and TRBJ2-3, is DSGVTQTPKHLITATGQRVTLRCSPRSGDLSVYWYQQSLDQGLQFLIQYYNGEERAKGNILERFSAQQFPDLHSELNLSSLELGDSALYFCASSVGTSGGDTQYFGPGTRLTVL.

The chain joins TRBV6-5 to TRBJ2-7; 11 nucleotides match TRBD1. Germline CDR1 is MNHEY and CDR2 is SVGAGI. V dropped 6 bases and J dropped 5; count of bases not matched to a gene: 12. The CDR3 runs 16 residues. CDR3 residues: CASSYRTGTGGNEQYF. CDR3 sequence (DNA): TGTGCCAGCAGCTACAGAACCGGGACAGGGGGGAACGAGCAGTACTTC.

The CDR3 here is CASSHGGAQDTGELFF. The DNA for the CDR3 is TGCGCCAGCAGCCACGGGGGGGCTCAGGACACCGGGGAGCTGTTTTTT. This chain joins TRBV5-1 and TRBJ2-2, with TRBD2 matching 8 bases. Germline V gene lookup returns CDR1 SGHRS and CDR2 YFSETQ. J was trimmed by 3 bases and V by 4 bases; bases with no gene match: 8. The CDR3 sequence is 16 residues long. Based on the CDR3 plus reference TRBV5-1 and TRBJ2-2, the full variable domain is KAGVTQTPRYLIKTRGQQVTLSCSPISGHRSVSWYQQTPGQGLQFLFEYFSETQRNKGNFPGRFSGRQFSNSRSEMNVSTLELGDSALYLCASSHGGAQDTGELFFGEGSRLTVL.

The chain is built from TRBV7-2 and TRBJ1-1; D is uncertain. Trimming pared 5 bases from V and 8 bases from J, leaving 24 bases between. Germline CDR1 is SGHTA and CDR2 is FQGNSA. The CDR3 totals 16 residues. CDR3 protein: CASSIYTTSGGAEAFF. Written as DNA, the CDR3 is TGTGCCAGCAGCATATACACCACTTCGGGTGGAGCCGAAGCTTTCTTT. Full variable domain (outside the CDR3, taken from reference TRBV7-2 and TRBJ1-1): GAGVSQSPSNKVTEKGKDVELRCDPISGHTALYWYRQSLGQGLEFLIYFQGNSAPDKSGLPSDRFSAERTGGSVSTLTIQRTQQEDSAVYLCASSIYTTSGGAEAFFGQGTRLTVV.

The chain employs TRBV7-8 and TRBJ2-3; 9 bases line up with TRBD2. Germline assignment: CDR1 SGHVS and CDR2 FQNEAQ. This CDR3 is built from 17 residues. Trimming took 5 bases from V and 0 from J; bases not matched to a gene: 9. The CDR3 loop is CASSPAIAGESTDTQYF. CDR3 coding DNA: TGTGCCAGCAGCCCCGCAATAGCGGGAGAGAGCACAGATACGCAGTATTTT.

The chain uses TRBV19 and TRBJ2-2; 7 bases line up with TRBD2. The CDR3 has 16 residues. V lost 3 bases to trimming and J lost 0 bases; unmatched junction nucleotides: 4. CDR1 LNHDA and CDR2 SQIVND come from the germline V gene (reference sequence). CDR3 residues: CASSMLGTTNTGELFF. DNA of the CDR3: TGTGCCAGTAGTATGCTCGGGACTACGAACACCGGGGAGCTGTTTTTT.

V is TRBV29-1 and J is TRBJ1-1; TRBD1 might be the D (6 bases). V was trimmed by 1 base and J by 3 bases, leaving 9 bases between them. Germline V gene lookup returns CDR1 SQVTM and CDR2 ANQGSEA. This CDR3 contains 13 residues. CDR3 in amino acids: CSVEVGQHTEAFF. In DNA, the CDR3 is TGCAGCGTTGAAGTCGGACAGCACACTGAAGCTTTCTTT.

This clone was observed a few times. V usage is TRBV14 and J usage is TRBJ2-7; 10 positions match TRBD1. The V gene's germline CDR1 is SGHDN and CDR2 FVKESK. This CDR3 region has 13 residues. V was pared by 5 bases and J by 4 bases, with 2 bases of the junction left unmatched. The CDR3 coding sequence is TGTGCCAGCAGCGGACAGGGGGGGTACGAGCAGTACTTC. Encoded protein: CASSGQGGYEQYF.

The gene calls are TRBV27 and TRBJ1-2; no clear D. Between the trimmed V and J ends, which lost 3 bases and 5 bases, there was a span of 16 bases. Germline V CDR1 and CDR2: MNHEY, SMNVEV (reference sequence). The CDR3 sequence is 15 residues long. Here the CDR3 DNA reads TGTGCCAGCAGTTTTGGGCAGGTATCATGGTATGGCTACACCTTC. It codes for CASSFGQVSWYGYTF.

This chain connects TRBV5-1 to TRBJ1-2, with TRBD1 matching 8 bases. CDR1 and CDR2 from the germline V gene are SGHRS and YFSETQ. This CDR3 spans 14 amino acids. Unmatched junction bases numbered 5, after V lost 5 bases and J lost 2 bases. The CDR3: CASSNGQGNYGYTF. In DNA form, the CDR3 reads TGCGCCAGCAGTAATGGACAGGGCAACTATGGCTACACCTTC. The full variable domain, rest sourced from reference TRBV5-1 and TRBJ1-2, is KAGVTQTPRYLIKTRGQQVTLSCSPISGHRSVSWYQQTPGQGLQFLFEYFSETQRNKGNFPGRFSGRQFSNSRSEMNVSTLELGDSALYLCASSNGQGNYGYTFGSGTRLTVV.

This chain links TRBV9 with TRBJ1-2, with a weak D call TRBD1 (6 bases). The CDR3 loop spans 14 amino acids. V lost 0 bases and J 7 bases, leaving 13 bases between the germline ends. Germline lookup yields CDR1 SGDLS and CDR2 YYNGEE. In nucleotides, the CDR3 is TGTGCCAGCAGCGTAGCCACAGGGTGGGGTGGCTACACCTTC. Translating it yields CASSVATGWGGYTF.

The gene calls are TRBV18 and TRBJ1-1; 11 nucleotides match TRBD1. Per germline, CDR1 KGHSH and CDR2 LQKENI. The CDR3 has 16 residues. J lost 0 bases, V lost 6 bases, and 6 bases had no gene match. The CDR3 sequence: CASSYGQGALNTEAFF. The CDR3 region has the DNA TGTGCCAGCTCGTACGGACAGGGGGCACTGAACACTGAAGCTTTCTTT. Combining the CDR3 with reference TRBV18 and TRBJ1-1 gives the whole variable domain NAGVMQNPRHLVRRRGQEARLRCSPMKGHSHVYWYRQLPEEGLKFMVYLQKENIIDESGMPKERFSAEFPKEGPSILRIQQVVRGDSAAYFCASSYGQGALNTEAFFGQGTRLTVV.

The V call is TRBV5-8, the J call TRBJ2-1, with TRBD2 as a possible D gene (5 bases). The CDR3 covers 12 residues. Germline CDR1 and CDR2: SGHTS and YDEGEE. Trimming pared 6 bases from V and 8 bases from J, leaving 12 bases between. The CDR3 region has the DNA TGTGCCAGCACCGACCACGGGGATGAGCAGTTCTTC. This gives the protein CASTDHGDEQFF.

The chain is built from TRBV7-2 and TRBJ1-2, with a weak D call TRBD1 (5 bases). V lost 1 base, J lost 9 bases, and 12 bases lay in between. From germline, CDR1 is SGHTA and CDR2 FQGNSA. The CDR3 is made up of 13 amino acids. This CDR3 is CASSLVREGSYTF. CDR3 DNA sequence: TGTGCCAGCAGCTTAGTCAGGGAAGGAAGCTACACCTTC.

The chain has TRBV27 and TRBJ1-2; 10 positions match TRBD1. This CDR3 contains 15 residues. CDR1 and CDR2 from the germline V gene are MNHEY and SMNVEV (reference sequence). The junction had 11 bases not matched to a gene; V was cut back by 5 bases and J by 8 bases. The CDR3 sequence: CASSTRDRGTMGYTF. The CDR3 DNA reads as TGTGCCAGCAGTACCCGGGACAGGGGAACTATGGGCTACACCTTC.

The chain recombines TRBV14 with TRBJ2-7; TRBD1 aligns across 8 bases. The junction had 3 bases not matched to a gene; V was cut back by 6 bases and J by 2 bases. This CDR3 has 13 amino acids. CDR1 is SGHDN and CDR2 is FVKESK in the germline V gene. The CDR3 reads CASRGTGAYEQYF. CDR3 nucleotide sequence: TGTGCCAGCAGGGGGACAGGTGCCTACGAGCAGTACTTC.

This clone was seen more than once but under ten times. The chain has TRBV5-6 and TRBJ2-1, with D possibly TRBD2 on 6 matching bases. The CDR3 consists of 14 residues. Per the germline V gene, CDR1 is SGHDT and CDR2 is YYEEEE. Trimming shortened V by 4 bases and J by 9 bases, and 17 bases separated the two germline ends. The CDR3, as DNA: TGTGCCAGCAGCCCGGGGACTTTCCGGGGTGAGCAGTTCTTC. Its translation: CASSPGTFRGEQFF.

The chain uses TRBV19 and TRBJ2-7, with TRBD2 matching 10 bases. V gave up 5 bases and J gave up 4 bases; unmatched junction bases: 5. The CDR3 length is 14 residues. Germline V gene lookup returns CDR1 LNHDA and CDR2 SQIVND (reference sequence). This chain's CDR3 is CASSGASGSYEQYF. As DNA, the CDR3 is TGTGCCAGTAGTGGGGCTAGCGGGAGTTACGAGCAGTACTTC.